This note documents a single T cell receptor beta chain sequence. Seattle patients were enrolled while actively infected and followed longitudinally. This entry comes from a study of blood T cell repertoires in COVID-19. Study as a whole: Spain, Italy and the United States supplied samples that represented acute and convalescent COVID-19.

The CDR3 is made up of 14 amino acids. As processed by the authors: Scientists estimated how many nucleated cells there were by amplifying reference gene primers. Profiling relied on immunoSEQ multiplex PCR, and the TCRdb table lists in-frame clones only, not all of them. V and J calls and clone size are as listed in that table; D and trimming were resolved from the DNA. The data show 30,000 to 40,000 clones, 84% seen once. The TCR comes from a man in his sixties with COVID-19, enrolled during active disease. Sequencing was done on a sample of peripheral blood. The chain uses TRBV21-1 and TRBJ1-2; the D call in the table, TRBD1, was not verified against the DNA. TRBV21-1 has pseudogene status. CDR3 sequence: CASSNGDSLYGYTF. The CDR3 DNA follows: TGTGCCAGCAGCAACGGGGACAGCCTCTATGGCTACACCTTC.